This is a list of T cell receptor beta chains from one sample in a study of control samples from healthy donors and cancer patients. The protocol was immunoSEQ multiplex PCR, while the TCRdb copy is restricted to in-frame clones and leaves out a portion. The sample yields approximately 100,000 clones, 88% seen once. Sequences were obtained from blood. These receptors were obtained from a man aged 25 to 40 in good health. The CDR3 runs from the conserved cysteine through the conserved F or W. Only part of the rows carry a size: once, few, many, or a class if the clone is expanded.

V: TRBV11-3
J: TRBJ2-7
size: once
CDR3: CASTGSREQYF

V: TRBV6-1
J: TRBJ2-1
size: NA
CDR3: CASSEAPGSYNEQFF

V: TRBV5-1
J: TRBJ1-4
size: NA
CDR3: CASSFGQGDEKLFF

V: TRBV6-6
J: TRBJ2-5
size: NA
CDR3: CASRLSGTQYF

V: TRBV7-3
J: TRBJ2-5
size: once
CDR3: CASSLTPDQETQYF

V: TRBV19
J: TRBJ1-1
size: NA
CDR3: CASSIGTVNTEAFF

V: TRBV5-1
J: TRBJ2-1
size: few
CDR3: CASSLAPGSSYNEQFF

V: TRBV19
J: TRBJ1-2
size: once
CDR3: CASSLWDLKNYGYTF

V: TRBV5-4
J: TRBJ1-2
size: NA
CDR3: CASSPPGQGFGYTF

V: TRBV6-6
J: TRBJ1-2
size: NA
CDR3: CASSPPRDRGWNYGYTF

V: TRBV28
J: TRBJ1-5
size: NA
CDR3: CASSLRGGTTDSNSQPQHF

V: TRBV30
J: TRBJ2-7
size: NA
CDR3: CAWSENYEQYF

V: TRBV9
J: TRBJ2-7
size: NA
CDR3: CASSVGESHEQYF

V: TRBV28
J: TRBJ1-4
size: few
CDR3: CAINPNEKLFF

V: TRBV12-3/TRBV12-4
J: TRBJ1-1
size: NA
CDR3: CASSLGDEAFF

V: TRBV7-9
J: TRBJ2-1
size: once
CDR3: CASSFGENNEQFF

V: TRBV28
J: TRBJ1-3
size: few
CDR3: CASSPIGGADGNTIYF

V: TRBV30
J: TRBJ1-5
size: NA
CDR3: CAWRRPGTVNQPQHF

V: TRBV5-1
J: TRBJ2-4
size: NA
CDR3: CASSLVQGNNNIQYF

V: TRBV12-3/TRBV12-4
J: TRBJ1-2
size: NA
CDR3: CASSQKPYRDDNF

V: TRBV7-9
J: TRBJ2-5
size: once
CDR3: CASSLTSGEETQYF

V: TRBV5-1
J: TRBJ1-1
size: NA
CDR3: CASSLGPGLNTEAFF

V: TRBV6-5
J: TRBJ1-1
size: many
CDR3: CASSYTPEVNTEAFF

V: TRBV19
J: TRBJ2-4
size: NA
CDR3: CASSRWANSPKNIQYF

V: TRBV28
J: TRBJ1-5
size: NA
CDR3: CASSSTWGYSNQPQHF

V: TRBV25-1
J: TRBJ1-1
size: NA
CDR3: CASSERGAGNTEAFF

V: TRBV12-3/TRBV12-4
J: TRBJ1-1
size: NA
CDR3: CASSFVVTTEAFF

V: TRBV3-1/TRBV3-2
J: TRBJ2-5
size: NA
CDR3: CASSTGTGGTETQYF

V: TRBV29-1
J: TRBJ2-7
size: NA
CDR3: CSVELKPPNRERSYEQYF

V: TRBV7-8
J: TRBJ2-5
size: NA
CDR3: CASSLARTRKRETQYF

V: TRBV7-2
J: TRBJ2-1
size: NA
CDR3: CASRSQGLNEQFF

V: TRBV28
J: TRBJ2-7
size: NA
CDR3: CARERRGGKAGFYEQYF

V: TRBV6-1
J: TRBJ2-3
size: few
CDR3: CASSEARLFTDTQYF

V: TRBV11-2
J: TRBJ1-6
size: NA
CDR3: CASSPDRGRFNSPLHF

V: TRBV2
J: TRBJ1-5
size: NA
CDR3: CASSEHGISNQPQHF

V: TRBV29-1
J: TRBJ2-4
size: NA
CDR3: CSVAGSASGRYPAKNIQYF

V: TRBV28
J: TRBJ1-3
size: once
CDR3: CASSSEGAQYGNTIYF